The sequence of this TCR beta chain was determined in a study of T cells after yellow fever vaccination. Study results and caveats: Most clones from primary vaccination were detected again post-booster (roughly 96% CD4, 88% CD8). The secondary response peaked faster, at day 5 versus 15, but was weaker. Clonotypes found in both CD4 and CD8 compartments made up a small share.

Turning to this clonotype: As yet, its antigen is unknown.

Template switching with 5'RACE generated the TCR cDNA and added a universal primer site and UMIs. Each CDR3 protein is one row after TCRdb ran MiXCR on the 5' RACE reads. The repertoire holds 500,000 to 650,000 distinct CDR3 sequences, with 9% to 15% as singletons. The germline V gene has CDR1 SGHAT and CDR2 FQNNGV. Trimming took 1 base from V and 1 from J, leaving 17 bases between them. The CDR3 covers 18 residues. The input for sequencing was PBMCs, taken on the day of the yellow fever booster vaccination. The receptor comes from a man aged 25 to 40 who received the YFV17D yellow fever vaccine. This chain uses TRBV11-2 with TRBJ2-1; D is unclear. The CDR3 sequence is CASSLVGTASYSYNEQFF. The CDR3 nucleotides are TGTGCCAGCAGCTTAGTAGGTACGGCTAGTTATTCCTACAATGAGCAGTTCTTC.